These T cell receptor beta chains were read from a single sample in a study of T-cell reconstitution after alpha-beta-depleted transplantation in children. TCRdb ran MiXCR on the PCR reads and lists one entry per CDR3 protein. The table shows 230,000 or so distinct CDR3 sequences, with roughly a tenth occurring only once. The sample consisted of PBMCs from the stem cell graft donor, taken from the stem cell graft. The receptors originated from a human donor who donated a stem cell graft to a child with SCID. Each CDR3 is given with its conserved first and last residue. A D gene is named only where the DNA matches it firmly. Some rows have no size entry. The others give once, few or many, or a class for an expanded clone.

d_gene: TRBD1; abundance: many; v_gene: TRBV12-3/TRBV12-4; j_gene: TRBJ1-4; CDR3aa: CASSEQGAREKLFF; CDR3nt: TGTGCCAGCAGCGAACAGGGGGCGCGCGAAAAACTGTTTTTT
d_gene: TRBD1; abundance: many; v_gene: TRBV5-1; j_gene: TRBJ1-5; CDR3aa: CASSDTGGAGQPQHF; CDR3nt: TGCGCCAGCAGCGATACAGGGGGCGCGGGACAGCCCCAGCATTTT
d_gene: .; abundance: many; v_gene: TRBV5-1; j_gene: TRBJ2-7; CDR3aa: CASRESHDSYEQYF; CDR3nt: TGCGCCAGCAGGGAGAGTCACGACTCCTACGAGCAGTACTTC
d_gene: .; abundance: many; v_gene: TRBV20-1; j_gene: TRBJ1-4; CDR3aa: CSAMDSQAEKLFF; CDR3nt: TGCAGTGCCATGGACAGTCAGGCTGAAAAACTGTTTTTT
d_gene: TRBD1; abundance: many; v_gene: TRBV12-3/TRBV12-4; j_gene: TRBJ1-2; CDR3aa: CASTGTGGIYGGYTF; CDR3nt: TGTGCCAGCACCGGGACAGGGGGAATTTATGGTGGCTACACCTTC
d_gene: .; abundance: many; v_gene: TRBV10-3; j_gene: TRBJ2-1; CDR3aa: CAISESKGRRSPYNEQFF; CDR3nt: TGTGCCATCAGTGAGTCGAAAGGGCGCAGATCCCCCTACAATGAGCAGTTCTTC
d_gene: .; abundance: many; v_gene: TRBV2; j_gene: TRBJ2-5; CDR3aa: CASDLQRSGTQYF; CDR3nt: TGTGCCAGCGACCTTCAACGATCCGGGACCCAGTACTTC
d_gene: .; abundance: .; v_gene: TRBV12-3/TRBV12-4; j_gene: TRBJ1-1; CDR3aa: CASSFRRMKTEAFF; CDR3nt: TGTGCCAGCAGTTTCCGACGGATGAAAACTGAAGCTTTCTTT
d_gene: .; abundance: few; v_gene: TRBV2; j_gene: TRBJ1-5; CDR3aa: CASSEEGGGNNQPQHF; CDR3nt: TGTGCCAGCAGTGAAGAGGGAGGTGGAAACAATCAGCCCCAGCATTTT
d_gene: TRBD1; abundance: many; v_gene: TRBV20-1; j_gene: TRBJ1-4; CDR3aa: CSAREGPGTGTEKLFF; CDR3nt: TGCAGTGCTAGAGAGGGTCCCGGGACAGGGACTGAAAAACTGTTTTTT
d_gene: .; abundance: many; v_gene: TRBV6-1; j_gene: TRBJ1-3; CDR3aa: CASSLEGVAGNTIYF; CDR3nt: TGTGCCAGCAGTCTGGAGGGGGTCGCTGGAAACACCATATATTTT
d_gene: .; abundance: many; v_gene: TRBV10-3; j_gene: TRBJ2-3; CDR3aa: CAIGTGKTDTQYF; CDR3nt: TGTGCCATCGGGACCGGTAAGACAGATACGCAGTATTTT
d_gene: .; abundance: many; v_gene: TRBV18; j_gene: TRBJ1-2; CDR3aa: CASSPLSKGGYTF; CDR3nt: TGTGCCAGCTCACCACTTTCAAAAGGGGGCTACACCTTC
d_gene: .; abundance: many; v_gene: TRBV20-1; j_gene: TRBJ2-1; CDR3aa: CSARDLGGGGNEQFF; CDR3nt: TGCAGTGCTAGAGATCTGGGGGGGGGCGGAAATGAGCAGTTCTTC
d_gene: TRBD1; abundance: many; v_gene: TRBV20-1; j_gene: TRBJ1-1; CDR3aa: CSARDRQGRYTEAFF; CDR3nt: TGCAGTGCTAGAGATAGACAGGGTCGATACACTGAAGCTTTCTTT
d_gene: .; abundance: many; v_gene: TRBV5-1; j_gene: TRBJ2-7; CDR3aa: CASSLGGYDEQYF; CDR3nt: TGCGCCAGCAGCTTAGGGGGTTACGACGAGCAGTACTTC
d_gene: .; abundance: many; v_gene: TRBV7-3; j_gene: TRBJ2-7; CDR3aa: CASSLTGGGLGEQYF; CDR3nt: TGTGCCAGCAGCTTAACGGGAGGCGGACTTGGAGAGCAGTACTTC
d_gene: .; abundance: many; v_gene: TRBV18; j_gene: TRBJ1-1; CDR3aa: CASSPPDRTEAFF; CDR3nt: TGTGCCAGCTCACCACCCGACAGGACTGAAGCTTTCTTT
d_gene: .; abundance: many; v_gene: TRBV15; j_gene: TRBJ2-5; CDR3aa: CATSRGETQYF; CDR3nt: TGTGCCACCAGCAGAGGAGAGACCCAGTACTTC